This T cell receptor (beta chain) was identified during a study of blood T cells in healthy people across ages. Study-wide points: Versus aged donors, long-lived donors had higher diversity and more naive CD4+ cells. Getting older went along with TCR beta diversity per million T cells dropping roughly linearly.

Staff drew approximately 9.1 milliliters of peripheral blood from each donor. A minimum of 6 micrograms of total RNA was extracted per sample. Points on this clonotype: Antigen specificity is unknown.

The use of a sample-barcoded 5' primer and a J-beta primer mix characterized a second PCR of about 7 to 12 cycles. MiXCR, run by TCRdb on the 5' RACE reads, gives a single entry per CDR3 protein. The sample lists hundreds of thousands of distinct CDR3 sequences, roughly 49% occurring once. The sequence was collected from an older woman in good health. Specimen: blood.

This CDR3 reads CASSTDRNTDTQYF. The CDR3 region has the DNA TGTGCCAGCAGCACGGACAGAAACACAGATACGCAGTATTTT. The chain uses TRBV7-3 and TRBJ2-3; D perhaps matches TRBD1 (6 bases). V dropped 5 bases and J dropped 2 bases, with 11 bases sitting between them. There are 14 residues in the CDR3. The germline V gene has CDR1 SGHTA and CDR2 FQGTGA.